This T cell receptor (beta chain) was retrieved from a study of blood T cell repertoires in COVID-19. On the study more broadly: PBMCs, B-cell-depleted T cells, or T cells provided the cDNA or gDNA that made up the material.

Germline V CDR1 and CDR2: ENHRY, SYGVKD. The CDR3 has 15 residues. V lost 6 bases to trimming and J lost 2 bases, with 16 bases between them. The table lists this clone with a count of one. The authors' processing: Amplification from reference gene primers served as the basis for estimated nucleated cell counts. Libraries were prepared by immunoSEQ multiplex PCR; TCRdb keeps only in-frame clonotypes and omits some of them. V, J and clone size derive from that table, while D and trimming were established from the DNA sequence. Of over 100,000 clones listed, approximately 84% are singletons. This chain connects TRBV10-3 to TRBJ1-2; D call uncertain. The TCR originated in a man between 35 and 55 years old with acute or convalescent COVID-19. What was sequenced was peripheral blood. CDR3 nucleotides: TGTGCCATCAGGGACGAAGGAGCGGGGAACTATGGCTACACCTTC. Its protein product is CAIRDEGAGNYGYTF.